This T cell receptor (beta chain) was sequenced in a study of T cell repertoires in cytomegalovirus infection. Study-wide findings and caveats: Ex vivo responses were dominated by HLA-C-restricted CMV-specific TCR beta clonotypes.

The CDR3 sequence is 12 residues long. Germline V gives CDR1 MNHEY, CDR2 SMNVEV (reference sequence). TCRdb passed the reads through MiXCR, listing each CDR3 protein once. The sample holds about 830,000 distinct CDR3 sequences, approximately 29% seen once. Of note for this clonotype: The antigen remains unidentified.

The sample in question was cultured CD8+ T cells from PBMCs, obtained from culture after CMV antigen stimulation. The receptor comes from a human donor in good health (CMV status not recorded). Some clones in this sample may be carry-over from other donors' samples. V gene TRBV27 combines with J gene TRBJ2-3; 7 bases agree with TRBD2. In nucleotides, the CDR3 is TGTGCACTCGGGCAGCGGGGAGATACGCAGTATTTT. It translates to CALGQRGDTQYF.